These T cell receptor beta chains were read from a single sample in a study of blood T cells in healthy people across ages. MiXCR was run by TCRdb on the 5' RACE reads, yielding one entry per CDR3 protein. Among more than 650,000 distinct CDR3 sequences listed, less than 70% were seen once. Specimen: blood. These receptors all stem from a man at least 80 years old in good health. Both conserved end residues are part of each CDR3. The D gene is left open where the match is weak. Size tells how often a clone was seen (once, few, many) or the class of an expanded clone, and some rows leave it out.

D	J	V	size	CDR3	DNA
-	TRBJ2-7	TRBV5-1	-	CASSQDGASYERYF	TGCGCCAGCAGCCAGGATGGGGCGTCCTACGAGCGGTACTTC
-	TRBJ1-2	TRBV28	-	CASSKAEINYGYTF	TGTGCCAGCAGCAAAGCCGAGATTAACTATGGCTACACCTTC
TRBD1	TRBJ2-2	TRBV6-1	-	CASSPRSQGAGGELFF	TGTGCCAGCAGTCCTAGGTCACAGGGGGCCGGCGGGGAGCTGTTTTTT
-	TRBJ2-4	TRBV29-1	many	CSVGGRTKNIQYF	TGCAGCGTTGGGGGGAGAACCAAAAACATTCAGTACTTC
TRBD2	TRBJ2-5	TRBV20-1	few	CSARGEGGTSLYEQNF	TGCAGTGCTAGGGGGGAGGGAGGGACTAGCCTCTACGAGCAGAACTTC
TRBD2	TRBJ2-5	TRBV10-2	-	CASSGEGKVGETQYF	TGCGCCAGCAGTGGGGAGGGGAAGGTTGGAGAGACCCAGTACTTC
-	TRBJ2-5	TRBV11-2	few	CASSIARGTQYF	TGTGCCAGCAGCATCGCTCGAGGGACCCAGTACTTC
-	TRBJ1-2	TRBV27	-	CASSLYPGDGYTF	TGTGCCAGCAGTTTATACCCGGGGGATGGCTACACCTTC
TRBD1	TRBJ1-2	TRBV20-1	-	CSALDRVHGYTF	TGCAGTGCCCTGGACAGGGTGCACGGCTACACCTTC
TRBD2	TRBJ2-3	TRBV5-1	few	CASSLSAGASTDTQYF	TGCGCCAGCAGCCTTTCAGCGGGAGCTAGCACAGATACGCAGTATTTT
TRBD2	TRBJ2-3	TRBV7-2	few	CASSQLAGVADTQYF	TGTGCCAGCAGCCAGTTAGCGGGAGTGGCAGATACGCAGTATTTT
-	TRBJ2-3	TRBV30	-	CAWSVLGPQSPAYF	TGTGCCTGGAGTGTACTCGGACCCCAGTCCCCCGCGTATTTT
-	TRBJ2-2	TRBV7-9	-	CASSLIGYRHTGELFF	TGTGCCAGCAGCTTAATAGGCTACCGCCACACCGGGGAGCTGTTTTTT
-	TRBJ1-5	TRBV2	-	CASSAGPGGNQPQHF	TGTGCCAGCAGTGCCGGGCCCGGGGGAAATCAGCCCCAGCATTTT
TRBD2	TRBJ2-7	TRBV27	few	CASSLREVSYEQYF	TGTGCCAGCAGTTTACGGGAGGTCTCCTACGAGCAGTACTTC
-	TRBJ2-5	TRBV10-3	-	CATSPSRGGETQYF	TGTGCCACCAGTCCGAGCAGGGGCGGGGAGACCCAGTACTTC
TRBD2	TRBJ2-4	TRBV15	-	CATSRDGLAGAPTKNIQYF	TGTGCCACCAGCAGAGATGGACTAGCGGGAGCCCCGACCAAAAACATTCAGTACTTC
TRBD1	TRBJ1-2	TRBV20-1	-	CSAQITGGTYGYTF	TGCAGTGCTCAGATAACAGGGGGCACATATGGCTACACCTTC
-	TRBJ2-7	TRBV5-1	-	CASSLETTGTYEQYF	TGCGCCAGCAGCTTGGAAACGACAGGTACCTACGAGCAGTACTTC
TRBD2	TRBJ2-1	TRBV2	-	CASSTTSGNEQFF	TGTGCCAGCAGTACGACTAGCGGCAATGAGCAGTTCTTC
-	TRBJ2-5	TRBV7-2	-	CASSSSRTNYQETQYF	TGTGCCAGCAGCTCGAGCAGGACAAATTACCAAGAGACCCAGTACTTC
-	TRBJ2-1	TRBV10-3	-	CAISEGRQVDEQFF	TGTGCCATCAGTGAAGGGAGGCAGGTGGATGAGCAGTTCTTC
-	TRBJ2-5	TRBV7-9	-	CASSLESPGYQETQYF	TGTGCCAGCAGCTTAGAGTCCCCGGGATACCAAGAGACCCAGTACTTC
-	TRBJ2-6	TRBV29-1	-	CSVEGGDNVLTF	TGCAGCGTGGAAGGGGGGGACAACGTCCTGACTTTC
-	TRBJ2-5	TRBV11-2	-	CASSPFSRPNEQYF	TGTGCCAGCAGCCCGTTTTCTAGACCCAATGAGCAGTACTTC
TRBD1	TRBJ2-3	TRBV12-3/TRBV12-4	many	CASKWTGGMSDTQYF	TGTGCCAGCAAATGGACAGGGGGCATGTCAGATACGCAGTATTTT
-	TRBJ2-1	TRBV29-1	few	CSVSRSPATISEQFF	TGCAGCGTTAGCCGGAGCCCCGCTACAATCTCTGAGCAGTTCTTC
TRBD1	TRBJ1-2	TRBV5-1	-	CASSLGSLDRGYGGYTF	TGCGCCAGCAGCTTGGGGTCCCTGGACAGGGGCTATGGAGGCTACACCTTC